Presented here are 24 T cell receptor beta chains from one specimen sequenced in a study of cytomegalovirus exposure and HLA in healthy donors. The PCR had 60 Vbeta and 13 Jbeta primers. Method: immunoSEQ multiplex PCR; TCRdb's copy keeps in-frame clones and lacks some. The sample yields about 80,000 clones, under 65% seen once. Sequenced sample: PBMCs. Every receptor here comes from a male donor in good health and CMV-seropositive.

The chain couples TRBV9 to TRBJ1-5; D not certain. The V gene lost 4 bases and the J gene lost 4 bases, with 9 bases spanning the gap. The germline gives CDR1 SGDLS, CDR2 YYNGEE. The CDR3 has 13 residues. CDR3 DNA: TGTGCCAGCAGCCCGGGGTGGAATCAGCCCCAGCATTTT. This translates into CASSPGWNQPQHF.

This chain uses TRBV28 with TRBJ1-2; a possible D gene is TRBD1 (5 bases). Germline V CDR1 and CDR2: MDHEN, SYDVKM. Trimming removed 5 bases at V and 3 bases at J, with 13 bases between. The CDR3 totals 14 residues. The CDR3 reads CASSPPDSYYGYTF. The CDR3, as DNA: TGTGCCAGCAGTCCCCCCGACAGTTACTATGGCTACACCTTC.

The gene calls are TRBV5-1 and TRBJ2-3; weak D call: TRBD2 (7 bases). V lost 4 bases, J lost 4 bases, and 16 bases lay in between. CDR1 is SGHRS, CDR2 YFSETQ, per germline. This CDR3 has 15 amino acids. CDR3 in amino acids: CASSTPRGGADTQYF. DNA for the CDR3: TGCGCCAGCAGCACCCCTAGGGGGGGAGCAGATACGCAGTATTTT. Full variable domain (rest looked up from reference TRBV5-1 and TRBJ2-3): KAGVTQTPRYLIKTRGQQVTLSCSPISGHRSVSWYQQTPGQGLQFLFEYFSETQRNKGNFPGRFSGRQFSNSRSEMNVSTLELGDSALYLCASSTPRGGADTQYFGPGTRLTVL.

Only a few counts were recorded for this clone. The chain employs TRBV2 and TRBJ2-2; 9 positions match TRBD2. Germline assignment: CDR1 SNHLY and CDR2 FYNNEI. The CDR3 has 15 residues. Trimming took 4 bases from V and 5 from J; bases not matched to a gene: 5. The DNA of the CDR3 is TGTGCCAGCAGTGCGGCTAGCGGGACTACCGGGGAGCTGTTTTTT. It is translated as CASSAASGTTGELFF.

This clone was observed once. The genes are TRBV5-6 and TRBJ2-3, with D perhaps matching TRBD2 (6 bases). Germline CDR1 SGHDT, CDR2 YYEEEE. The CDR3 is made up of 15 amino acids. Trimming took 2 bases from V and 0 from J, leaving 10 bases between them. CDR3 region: CASSFGGASTDTQYF. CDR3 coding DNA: TGTGCCAGCAGCTTCGGGGGAGCTAGCACAGATACGCAGTATTTT.

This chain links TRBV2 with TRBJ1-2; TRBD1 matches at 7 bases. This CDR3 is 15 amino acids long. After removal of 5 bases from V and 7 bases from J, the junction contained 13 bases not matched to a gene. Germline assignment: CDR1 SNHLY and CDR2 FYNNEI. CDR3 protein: CASSPLSGTASGYTF. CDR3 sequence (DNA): TGTGCCAGCAGTCCCCTATCCGGGACAGCTAGTGGCTACACCTTC.

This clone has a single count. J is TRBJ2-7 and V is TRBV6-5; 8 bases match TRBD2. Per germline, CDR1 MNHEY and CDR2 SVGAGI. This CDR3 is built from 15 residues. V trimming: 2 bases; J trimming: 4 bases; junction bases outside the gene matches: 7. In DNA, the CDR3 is TGTGCCAGCAGTTACGCCACTAGCGGCAGATACGAGCAGTACTTC. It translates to CASSYATSGRYEQYF.

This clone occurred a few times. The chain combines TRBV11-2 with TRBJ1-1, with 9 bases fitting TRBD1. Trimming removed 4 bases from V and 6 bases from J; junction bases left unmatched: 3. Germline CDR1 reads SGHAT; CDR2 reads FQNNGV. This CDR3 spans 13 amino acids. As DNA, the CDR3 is TGTGCCAGCAGCTCGGACAGGGGACCTGAAGCTTTCTTT. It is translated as CASSSDRGPEAFF.

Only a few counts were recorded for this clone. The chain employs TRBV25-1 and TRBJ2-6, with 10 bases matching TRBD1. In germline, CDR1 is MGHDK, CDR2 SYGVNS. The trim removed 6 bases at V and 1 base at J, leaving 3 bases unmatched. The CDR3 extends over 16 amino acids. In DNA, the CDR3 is TGTGCCAGCAGACGGACAGGGGGTTCTGGGGCCAACGTCCTGACTTTC. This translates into CASRRTGGSGANVLTF.

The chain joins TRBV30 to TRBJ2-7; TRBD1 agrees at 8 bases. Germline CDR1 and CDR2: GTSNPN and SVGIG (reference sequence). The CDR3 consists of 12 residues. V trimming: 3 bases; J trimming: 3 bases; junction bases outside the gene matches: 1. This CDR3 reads CAWSGQGYEQYF. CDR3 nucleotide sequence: TGTGCCTGGAGCGGACAGGGCTACGAGCAGTACTTC.

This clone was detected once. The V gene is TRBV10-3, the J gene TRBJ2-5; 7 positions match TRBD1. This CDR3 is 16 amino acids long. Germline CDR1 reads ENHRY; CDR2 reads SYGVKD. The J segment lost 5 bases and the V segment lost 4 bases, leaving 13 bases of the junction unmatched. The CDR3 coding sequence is TGTGCCATCAGTGGGGGCTTGCGAGGGGGCATGGAGACCCAGTACTTC. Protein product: CAISGGLRGGMETQYF.

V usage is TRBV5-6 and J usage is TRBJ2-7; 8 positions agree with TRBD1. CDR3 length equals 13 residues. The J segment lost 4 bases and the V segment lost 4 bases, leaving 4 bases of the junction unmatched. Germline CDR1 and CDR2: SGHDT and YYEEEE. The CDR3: CASSPDRGYEQYF. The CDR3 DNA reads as TGTGCCAGCAGCCCTGACAGGGGTTACGAGCAGTACTTC.

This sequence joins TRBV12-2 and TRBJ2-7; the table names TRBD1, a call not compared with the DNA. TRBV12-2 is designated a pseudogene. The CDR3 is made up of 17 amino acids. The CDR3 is CASRLAPQTGGTNEQYF. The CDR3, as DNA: TGTGCAAGTCGCTTAGCGCCTCAGACAGGGGGGACCAACGAGCAGTACTTC.

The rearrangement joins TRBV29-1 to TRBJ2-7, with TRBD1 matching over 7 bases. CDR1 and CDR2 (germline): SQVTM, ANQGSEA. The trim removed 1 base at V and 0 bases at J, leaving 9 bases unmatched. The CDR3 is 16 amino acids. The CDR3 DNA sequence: TGCAGCGTTGAAGGTCCACAGGGGAAAAGCTCCTACGAGCAGTACTTC. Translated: CSVEGPQGKSSYEQYF.

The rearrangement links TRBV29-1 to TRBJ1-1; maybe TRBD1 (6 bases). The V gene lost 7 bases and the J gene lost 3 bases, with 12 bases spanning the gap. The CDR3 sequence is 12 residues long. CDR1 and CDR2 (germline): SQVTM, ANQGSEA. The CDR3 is CSARGADTEAFF. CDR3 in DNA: TGCAGCGCACGGGGGGCGGACACTGAAGCTTTCTTT.

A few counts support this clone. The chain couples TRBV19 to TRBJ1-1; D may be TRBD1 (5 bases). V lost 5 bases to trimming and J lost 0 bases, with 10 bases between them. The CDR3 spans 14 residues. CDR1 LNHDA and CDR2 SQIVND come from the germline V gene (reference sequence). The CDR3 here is CASSLTAMNTEAFF. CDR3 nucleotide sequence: TGTGCCAGTAGTTTGACAGCCATGAACACTGAAGCTTTCTTT.

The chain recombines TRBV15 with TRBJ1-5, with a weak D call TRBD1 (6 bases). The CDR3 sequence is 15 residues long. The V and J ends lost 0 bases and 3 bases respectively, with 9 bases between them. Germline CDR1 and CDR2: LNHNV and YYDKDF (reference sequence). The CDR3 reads CATSRDTGSNQPQHF. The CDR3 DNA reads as TGTGCCACCAGCAGAGATACAGGGTCCAATCAGCCCCAGCATTTT.

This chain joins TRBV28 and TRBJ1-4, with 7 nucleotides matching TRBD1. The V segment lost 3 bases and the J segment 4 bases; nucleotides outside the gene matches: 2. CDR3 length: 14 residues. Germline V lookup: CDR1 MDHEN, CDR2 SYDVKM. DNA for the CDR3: TGTGCCAGCAGTTTCGGGACAGTTAATGAAAAACTGTTTTTT. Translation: CASSFGTVNEKLFF.

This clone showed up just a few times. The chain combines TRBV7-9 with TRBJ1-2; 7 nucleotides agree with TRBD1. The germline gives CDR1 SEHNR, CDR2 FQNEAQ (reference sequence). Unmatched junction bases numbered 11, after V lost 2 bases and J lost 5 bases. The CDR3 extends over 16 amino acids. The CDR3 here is CASSLPPTGFRYGYTF. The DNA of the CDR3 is TGTGCCAGCAGCTTACCCCCGACAGGGTTCCGGTATGGCTACACCTTC.

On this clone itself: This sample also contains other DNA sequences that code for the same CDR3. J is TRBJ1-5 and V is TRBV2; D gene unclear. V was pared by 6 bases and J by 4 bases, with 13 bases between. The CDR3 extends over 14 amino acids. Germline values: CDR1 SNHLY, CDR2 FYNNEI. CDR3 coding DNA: TGTGCCAGCAGAAGCCCCCGGGGAAATCAGCCCCAGCATTTT. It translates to CASRSPRGNQPQHF.

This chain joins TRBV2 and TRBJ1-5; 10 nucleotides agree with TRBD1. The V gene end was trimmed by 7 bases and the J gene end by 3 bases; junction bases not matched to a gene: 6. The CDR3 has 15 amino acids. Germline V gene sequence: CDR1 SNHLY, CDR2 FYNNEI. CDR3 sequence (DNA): TGTGCCAGCAATCCCGGGACAGGGGCCAATCAGCCCCAGCATTTT. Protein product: CASNPGTGANQPQHF.

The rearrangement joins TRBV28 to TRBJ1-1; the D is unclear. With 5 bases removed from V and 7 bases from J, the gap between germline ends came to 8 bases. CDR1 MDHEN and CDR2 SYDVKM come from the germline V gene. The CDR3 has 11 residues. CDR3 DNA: TGTGCCAGCAGTGAACGGGTTGAAGCTTTCTTT. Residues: CASSERVEAFF.

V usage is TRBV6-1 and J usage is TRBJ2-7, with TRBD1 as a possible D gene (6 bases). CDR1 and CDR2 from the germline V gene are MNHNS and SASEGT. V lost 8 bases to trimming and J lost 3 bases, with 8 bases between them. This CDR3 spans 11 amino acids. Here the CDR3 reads CASLQGYEQYF. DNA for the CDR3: TGTGCCAGCTTACAGGGCTACGAGCAGTACTTC.

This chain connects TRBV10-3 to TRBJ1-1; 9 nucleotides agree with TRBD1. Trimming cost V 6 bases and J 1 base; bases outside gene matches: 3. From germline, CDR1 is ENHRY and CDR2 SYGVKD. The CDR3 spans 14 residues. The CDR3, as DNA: TGTGCCATCAGGTCGGGACAGGGGAACACTGAAGCTTTCTTT. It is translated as CAIRSGQGNTEAFF.